Each of the 10 T cell receptor beta chains below was sequenced from the same sample in a study of blood T cell repertoires in COVID-19. The assay was immunoSEQ multiplex PCR, and TCRdb's table has in-frame clones only and misses some. The data contain tens of thousands of clones, 85% to 90% of them seen just once; the ten biggest clones take up around 15%. Sequenced material: peripheral blood. The receptors originated from a human donor with active COVID-19. The donor label of this sample is uncertain.

There are a few counts of this clone. The chain couples TRBV5-5 to TRBJ2-7, with D perhaps TRBD1 (5 bases). V lost 4 bases and J 1 base, leaving 9 bases between the germline ends. Looked up from germline, CDR1 is SGHKS and CDR2 is YYEKEE (reference sequence). This CDR3 is 13 amino acids long. CDR3 sequence: CASSPDSSYEQYF. The CDR3 region has the DNA TGTGCCAGCAGCCCAGACAGTTCCTACGAGCAGTACTTC.

This clone was seen only a few times. The genes are TRBV10-3 and TRBJ2-2; TRBD1 agrees at 7 bases. V trimming: 7 bases; J trimming: 0 bases; junction bases outside the gene matches: 11. Germline CDR1 and CDR2: ENHRY and SYGVKD. CDR3 length equals 17 residues. CDR3 DNA sequence: TGTGCCATCAACACAAAACAAGGGGGCGCGAACACCGGGGAGCTGTTTTTT. Amino acid sequence: CAINTKQGGANTGELFF.

This clone was picked up one time. The chain has TRBV7-8 and TRBJ2-7, with a possible D match to TRBD2 (5 bases). The CDR3 spans 14 residues. Trimming cost V 5 bases and J 6 bases, with 17 bases left between them. Germline CDR1 reads SGHVS; CDR2 reads FQNEAQ. CDR3 nucleotides: TGTGCCAGCAGCGTCTCCGGGGTAGCCTCCGAGCAGTACTTC. The encoded protein is CASSVSGVASEQYF.

This clone was found once. The chain uses TRBV5-1 and TRBJ1-1; TRBD1 matches 8 bases. Germline assignment: CDR1 SGHRS and CDR2 YFSETQ. After removal of 0 bases from V and 1 base from J, the junction contained 8 bases not matched to a gene. The CDR3 spans 17 residues. The CDR3 reads CASSLAGQGARNTEAFF. CDR3 nucleotides: TGCGCCAGCAGCTTGGCAGGCCAGGGGGCGAGGAACACTGAAGCTTTCTTT.

This clone was counted between two and nine times. The rearrangement links TRBV4-2 to TRBJ1-5, with D tentatively TRBD1 (5 bases). This CDR3 has 16 residues. V lost 1 base to trimming and J lost 1 base, with 11 bases between them. Germline V lookup: CDR1 LGHNA, CDR2 YNFKEQ. In DNA form, the CDR3 reads TGTGCCAGCAGCCAAGGATGGGGACTCAGCAATCAGCCCCAGCATTTT. This gives the protein CASSQGWGLSNQPQHF.

This chain connects TRBV6-4 to TRBJ1-2; D is perhaps TRBD1 (5 bases). The germline gives CDR1 MRHNA, CDR2 SNTAGT. Trimming shortened V by 3 bases and J by 6 bases, and 11 bases separated the two germline ends. The CDR3 totals 13 residues. The CDR3 DNA is TGTGCCAGCAGTGAGCGAAGGGGAAATGGCTACACCTTC. It is translated as CASSERRGNGYTF.

The chain combines TRBV5-4 with TRBJ1-1; D gene uncertain. Trimming cost V 2 bases and J 5 bases, with 7 bases left between them. Germline CDR1 is SGHNT and CDR2 is YYREEE (reference sequence). The CDR3 loop spans 12 amino acids. CDR3 residues: CASSFRRTEAFF. As DNA, the CDR3 is TGTGCCAGCAGCTTTCGGCGGACTGAAGCTTTCTTT.

The chain is built from TRBV19 and TRBJ1-1, with D possibly being TRBD1 (5 bases). Germline V gene data show CDR1 as LNHDA and CDR2 as SQIVND (reference sequence). The CDR3 totals 17 residues. Trimming removed 3 bases at V and 1 base at J, with 18 bases between. The CDR3 nucleotides are TGTGCCAGTAGTATTGCCTTTATCAGGGTGCGGAACACTGAAGCTTTCTTT. It translates to CASSIAFIRVRNTEAFF.

The genes are TRBV11-3 and TRBJ2-3; TRBD2 agrees at 9 bases. This CDR3 has 18 amino acids. Germline V gene sequence: CDR1 SGHNT, CDR2 YENEEA. Losses at the gene ends were 5 bases for V and 2 bases for J; bases not matched to a gene: 14. In nucleotides, the CDR3 is TGTGCCAGCAGCCGCGGCCTTCTGGCGGGGGGGGTCACAGATACGCAGTATTTT. It encodes CASSRGLLAGGVTDTQYF.

The CDR3 nucleotides are TGTGCCAGTAGTAACCGGCAGAGGGACAATGAGCAGTTCTTC. Translation gives CASSNRQRDNEQFF. The V call is TRBV19, the J call TRBJ2-1, with a possible D match to TRBD2 (5 bases). V lost 4 bases, J lost 5 bases, and 12 bases lay in between. Per germline, CDR1 LNHDA and CDR2 SQIVND (reference sequence). The CDR3 contains 14 residues.